This T cell receptor (beta chain) was obtained from a study of T cells after yellow fever vaccination. TCRdb re-called the 5' RACE reads with MiXCR, one entry per CDR3 protein. The sample lists 500,000 to 650,000 distinct CDR3 sequences; about a sixth were seen once. The CDR3 length is 16 residues. Germline loops: CDR1 MNHNS, CDR2 SASEGT. V shed 5 bases, J shed 4 bases, and the junction held 12 bases outside the gene matches. V gene TRBV6-1 combines with J gene TRBJ2-5, with TRBD1 matching 8 bases. The sample here was PBMCs, taken 4 to 5 days after the first yellow fever vaccination. This clonotype was sampled from a man aged 18 to 29 who received the YFV17D yellow fever vaccine. The CDR3 here is CASSPRTGRPSETQYF. As DNA, the CDR3 is TGTGCCAGCAGTCCCCGGACAGGGCGGCCTTCAGAGACCCAGTACTTC.